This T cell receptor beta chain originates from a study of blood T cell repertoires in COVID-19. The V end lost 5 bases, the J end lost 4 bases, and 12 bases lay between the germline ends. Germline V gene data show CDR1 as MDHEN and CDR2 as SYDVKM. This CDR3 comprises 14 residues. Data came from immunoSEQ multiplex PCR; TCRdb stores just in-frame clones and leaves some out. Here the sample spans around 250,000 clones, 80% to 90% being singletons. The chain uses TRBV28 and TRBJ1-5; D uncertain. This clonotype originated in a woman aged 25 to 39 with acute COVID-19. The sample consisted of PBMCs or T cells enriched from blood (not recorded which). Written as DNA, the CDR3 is TGTGCCAGCAGTCTAAAACAGAGTAATCAGCCCCAGCATTTT. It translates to CASSLKQSNQPQHF. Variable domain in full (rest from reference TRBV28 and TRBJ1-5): DVKVTQSSRYLVKRTGEKVFLECVQDMDHENMFWYRQDPGLGLRLIYFSYDVKMKEKGDIPEGYSVSREKKERFSLILESASTNQTSMYLCASSLKQSNQPQHFGDGTRLSIL.